This passage covers 25 T cell receptor beta chains from one sample sequenced in a study of T cells after posttransplantation cyclophosphamide. Methotrexate plus calcineurin inhibitor accompanied controls' myeloablative marrow transplants; sampling was 1 year later. Libraries were prepared by immunoSEQ multiplex PCR; TCRdb keeps only in-frame clonotypes and omits some of them. The profile shows some 21,000 clones, roughly nine tenths of them singletons. Sequencing used PBMCs, obtained just over 350 days after allogeneic stem cell transplant with calcineurin inhibitor and methotrexate. These receptors all come from a female patient aged 25-39 years who received an allogeneic stem cell transplant from an unrelated donor, was CMV-positive, and had acute and chronic GVHD. Some T cells may originate from the graft donor.

This chain connects TRBV13 to TRBJ1-5; 9 bases fit TRBD1. From germline, CDR1 is PRHDT and CDR2 FYEKMQ (reference sequence). The V segment lost 0 bases and the J segment 6 bases; nucleotides outside the gene matches: 3. The CDR3 totals 15 residues. In DNA form, the CDR3 reads TGTGCCAGCAGCTTAGGGACAGGGGGAGTTCAGCCCCAGCATTTT. The encoded protein is CASSLGTGGVQPQHF.

The CDR3 protein is CASSRGGKDTQYF. The CDR3 DNA reads TGTGCCAGCAGTCGGGGGGGAAAGGATACGCAGTATTTT. The chain joins TRBV6-4 to TRBJ2-3; 8 nucleotides line up with TRBD2. V lost 5 bases, J lost 6 bases, and 4 bases stayed unmatched. The CDR3 loop spans 13 amino acids. Germline CDR1 is MRHNA and CDR2 is SNTAGT.

The gene calls are TRBV5-1 and TRBJ2-1, with D perhaps matching TRBD2 (5 bases). V lost 3 bases to trimming and J lost 2 bases, with 12 bases between them. The CDR3 is 15 amino acids. Per germline, CDR1 SGHRS and CDR2 YFSETQ. The CDR3, as DNA: TGCGCCAGCAGCTGGGGTGCGGGTACCTACAATGAGCAGTTCTTC. This sequence encodes CASSWGAGTYNEQFF.

This clone was seen once. This chain links TRBV7-2 with TRBJ1-6; D call uncertain. CDR1 is SGHTA and CDR2 is FQGNSA in the germline V gene. This CDR3 region has 12 residues. The V end lost 3 bases, the J end lost 8 bases, and 5 bases lay between the germline ends. CDR3: CASSFPDSPLHF. For the CDR3, the DNA is TGTGCCAGCAGCTTCCCGGATTCACCCCTCCACTTT.

V and J are TRBV10-1 and TRBJ2-7; TRBD1 agrees at 9 bases. In germline, CDR1 is WNHNN, CDR2 SYGVQD (reference sequence). The CDR3 extends over 14 amino acids. V lost 4 bases, J lost 2 bases, and 3 bases stayed unmatched. The CDR3 DNA reads TGCGCCAGCAGTGTAGGGACAGGGCCCTACGAGCAGTACTTC. Residues: CASSVGTGPYEQYF.

This clone was recorded once. DNA for the CDR3: TGCGCCAGCAGCTGGGATCCAGGGCTCTATGAGCAGTTCTTC. Its protein is CASSWDPGLYEQFF. The rearrangement uses TRBV5-1 and TRBJ2-1, with a possible D match to TRBD1 (5 bases). The V gene lost 3 bases and the J gene lost 8 bases, with 15 bases spanning the gap. The CDR3 spans 14 residues. Looked up from germline, CDR1 is SGHRS and CDR2 is YFSETQ.

The DNA for the CDR3 is TGCGCCAGCAGCCAAACCGTAGGGACAGGGGCAACTAATGAAAAACTGTTTTTT. Its translation is CASSQTVGTGATNEKLFF. This chain uses TRBV4-1 with TRBJ1-4, with 10 bases lining up with TRBD1. This CDR3 is built from 18 residues. The ends lost 2 bases at V and 0 bases at J; junction bases unmatched: 6. Looked up from germline, CDR1 is MGHRA and CDR2 is YSYEKL.

This clone turned up a few times. The J gene is TRBJ1-4, the V gene TRBV18; D is ambiguous. The CDR3 has 19 residues. CDR1 and CDR2 (germline): KGHSH, LQKENI. Trimming removed 4 bases from V and 8 bases from J, with 29 bases in between. The CDR3 DNA sequence: TGTGCCAGCTCACTCATGGAGCCGTCGGGAACCGGCCGGTGGGAAAAACTGTTTTTT. Its protein product is CASSLMEPSGTGRWEKLFF. Full variable domain (remainder filled in from reference TRBV18 and TRBJ1-4): NAGVMQNPRHLVRRRGQEARLRCSPMKGHSHVYWYRQLPEEGLKFMVYLQKENIIDESGMPKERFSAEFPKEGPSILRIQQVVRGDSAAYFCASSLMEPSGTGRWEKLFFGSGTQLSVL.

The chain couples TRBV9 to TRBJ2-7, with 8 bases fitting TRBD1. Germline trimming cut 0 bases from V and 0 bases from J; bases unmatched to any gene: 8. In germline, CDR1 is SGDLS, CDR2 YYNGEE. The CDR3 has 17 residues. This CDR3 reads CASSVAGWGQDSYEQYF. CDR3 bases: TGTGCCAGCAGCGTAGCTGGATGGGGACAGGACTCCTACGAGCAGTACTTC.

This clone was detected only a few times. V is TRBV5-4 and J is TRBJ1-3; 7 positions agree with TRBD1. Trimming took 0 bases from V and 2 from J; bases not matched to a gene: 2. The CDR3 length is 15 residues. CDR1 SGHNT and CDR2 YYREEE come from the germline V gene (reference sequence). The CDR3, as DNA: TGTGCCAGCAGCTTGGACAGGGGAACTGGAAACACCATATATTTT. It specifies CASSLDRGTGNTIYF.

The chain recombines TRBV15 with TRBJ2-2; TRBD2 aligns across 13 bases. V trimming: 4 bases; J trimming: 9 bases; junction bases outside the gene matches: 17. Germline CDR1 and CDR2: LNHNV and YYDKDF (reference sequence). There are 19 residues in the CDR3. This CDR3 reads CATSTTETGLAGAQRELFF. In DNA, the CDR3 is TGTGCCACCAGCACTACCGAAACAGGACTAGCGGGAGCCCAACGGGAGCTGTTTTTT.

The V gene is TRBV7-9, the J gene TRBJ1-1; no firm D call. This CDR3 spans 12 amino acids. The germline V and J ends were trimmed by 2 bases and 3 bases, with 4 bases remaining between them. Germline CDR1 and CDR2: SEHNR and FQNEAQ (reference sequence). The CDR3 DNA follows: TGTGCCAGCAGCTTACAGGACACTGAAGCTTTCTTT. Protein: CASSLQDTEAFF.

V is TRBV25-1 and J is TRBJ2-1; 9 bases line up with TRBD2. The ends lost 4 bases at V and 7 bases at J; junction bases unmatched: 8. CDR3 length: 15 residues. Germline CDR1 reads MGHDK; CDR2 reads SYGVNS. The CDR3 spells CASSGNSGSSNEQFF. For the CDR3, the DNA is TGTGCCAGCAGTGGAAATAGCGGGAGCTCGAATGAGCAGTTCTTC.

V and J are TRBV18 and TRBJ1-5; D remains ambiguous. This CDR3 contains 15 residues. Germline assignment: CDR1 KGHSH and CDR2 LQKENI. The V and J ends lost 1 base and 3 bases respectively, with 10 bases between them. As DNA, the CDR3 is TGTGCCAGCTCACCACTACCAGGATTCAATCAGCCCCAGCATTTT. It specifies CASSPLPGFNQPQHF.

The chain carries TRBV9 and TRBJ2-5; D is perhaps TRBD1 (6 bases). V was clipped by 0 bases and J by 5 bases, with 14 bases between them. This CDR3 contains 15 residues. CDR1 is SGDLS and CDR2 is YYNGEE in the germline V gene. CDR3 DNA sequence: TGTGCCAGCAGCGTAGAAGCCAGGGGATACGAGACCCAGTACTTC. This translates into CASSVEARGYETQYF.

CDR3 region: CASSYSGGTSSYEQYV. The DNA of the CDR3 is TGTGCCAGCAGTTACTCCGGCGGGACGAGCTCCTACGAGCAGTACGTC. The chain joins TRBV6-6 to TRBJ2-7; maybe TRBD2 (6 bases). Trimming removed 0 bases from V and 0 bases from J, with 12 bases in between. The length of the CDR3 is 16 residues. Per germline, CDR1 MNHNY and CDR2 SVGAGI (reference sequence).

This clone was detected a few times. The chain recombines TRBV11-1 with TRBJ2-3; 7 bases fit TRBD2. This CDR3 region has 18 residues. Germline V gene data show CDR1 as SGHAT and CDR2 as FQDESV (reference sequence). J gave up 3 bases and V 7 bases, and 19 bases lay outside the gene matches. CDR3 nucleotide sequence: TGTGCCAGCACACGAGATGGCGGGAGATACTATGTGACAGATACGCAGTATTTT. Its protein is CASTRDGGRYYVTDTQYF.

V usage is TRBV2 and J usage is TRBJ2-7; tentatively, D is TRBD2 (7 bases). Looked up from germline, CDR1 is SNHLY and CDR2 is FYNNEI. Deletions cut 8 bases from V and 6 bases from J, with 17 bases between. The CDR3 has 13 residues. CDR3 sequence: CASGGAGVSEQYV. CDR3 DNA sequence: TGTGCCAGCGGGGGGGCAGGGGTTAGCGAGCAGTACGTC.

The chain links TRBV19 to TRBJ1-2; D possibly corresponds to TRBD1 (6 bases). Germline V gene data show CDR1 as LNHDA and CDR2 as SQIVND (reference sequence). The CDR3 extends over 13 amino acids. Trimming shortened V by 6 bases and J by 3 bases, and 11 bases separated the two germline ends. CDR3 sequence: CASRKGGDYGYTF. The CDR3 nucleotides read TGTGCCAGTAGGAAGGGGGGGGACTATGGCTACACCTTC.

V and J are TRBV10-1 and TRBJ2-6; TRBD1 matches 7 bases. Germline CDR1 and CDR2: WNHNN and SYGVQD (reference sequence). V lost 6 bases, J lost 14 bases, and 10 bases stayed unmatched. CDR3 size: 13 residues. The CDR3 sequence is CASSDSTGSILTF. CDR3 nucleotide sequence: TGCGCCAGCAGCGATTCGACAGGGTCTATCCTGACTTTC.

CDR3: CASSPRDRKETQYF. CDR3 DNA sequence: TGCGCCAGCAGCCCCCGGGACAGAAAAGAGACCCAGTACTTC. The V and J genes are TRBV5-1 and TRBJ2-5, with 7 bases matching TRBD1. The V segment lost 4 bases and the J segment 3 bases; nucleotides outside the gene matches: 6. The length of the CDR3 is 14 residues. Germline CDR1 is SGHRS and CDR2 is YFSETQ.

This chain links TRBV5-4 with TRBJ2-7; TRBD2 matches at 9 bases. CDR1 is SGHNT and CDR2 is YYREEE in the germline V gene (reference sequence). The trim removed 5 bases at V and 3 bases at J, leaving 6 bases unmatched. This CDR3 contains 14 residues. The CDR3 DNA reads TGTGCCAGCAGTCCTGGCGGGAGGGTCTACGAGCAGTACGTC. Its protein product is CASSPGGRVYEQYV.

This clone was seen once. This chain links TRBV5-4 with TRBJ2-1, with 12 bases identical to TRBD1. V trimming: 4 bases; J trimming: 9 bases; junction bases outside the gene matches: 8. Germline assignment: CDR1 SGHNT and CDR2 YYREEE (reference sequence). This CDR3 is built from 15 residues. The CDR3 here is CASSLGTGGRGEQFF. The CDR3 nucleotides read TGTGCCAGCAGCCTCGGGACAGGGGGCCGCGGTGAGCAGTTCTTC.

This chain connects TRBV5-6 to TRBJ1-6; no definite D call. This CDR3 has 14 amino acids. With 0 bases removed from V and 5 bases from J, the gap between germline ends came to 6 bases. Germline-derived CDR1 and CDR2 are SGHDT and YYEEEE. The chain's CDR3 is CASSLGGHNSPLHF. CDR3 bases: TGTGCCAGCAGCTTGGGAGGGCATAATTCACCCCTCCACTTT.

This clone appeared once. The chain employs TRBV25-1 and TRBJ1-6; the match to TRBD1 covers 7 bases. This CDR3 region has 15 residues. Germline V gene data show CDR1 as MGHDK and CDR2 as SYGVNS. V lost 6 bases to trimming and J lost 6 bases; unmatched junction nucleotides: 8. CDR3 sequence: CASRRQGRGNSPLHF. The DNA for the CDR3 is TGTGCCAGCAGGAGACAGGGCCGGGGTAATTCACCCCTCCACTTT.